The subject of this entry is one T cell receptor beta chain. One end of the junction fails to match germline, which may point to a read error. The CDR3 has 13 residues. These data originate in a study of shared clonotypes between healthy human individuals. The protocol was immunoSEQ multiplex PCR, while the TCRdb copy is restricted to in-frame clones and leaves out a portion. The sample holds 1,400,000 or so clones, 98% seen once. Sequencing was carried out using naive CD4+ T cells sorted from blood. Subset reported: CD45RA+ positively selected. The chain links TRBV5-3 to TRBJ2-5; D is unresolved. TRBV5-3 falls under the ORF class, with uncertain function. This TCR was sampled from a man between 25 and 39 years old in good health. CDR3 coding DNA: TGTGCCAGCAGCTTCGGAGCTGAAGAGACCCAGTACTTC. This encodes CASSFGAEETQYF.